Following are 2 T cell receptor beta chains from one sample sequenced in a study of beta chain features in type 1 diabetes. The authors reverse transcribed all of the isolated RNA, so sequencing captured expressed TCRB transcripts. The repertoire was sequenced with immunoSEQ multiplex PCR; TCRdb's copy has only in-frame clones and lacks some. This table has 120,000 or so clones, around 15% appearing once. Antigen specificity for these receptors is unknown. Findings and caveats of the study: When Type 1 diabetes patients were examined, their TCRB CDR3s proved moderately but significantly shorter in all four CD4+ subsets.

The sequenced material came from central memory CD4+ T cells from blood. The receptors stem from a man aged 18-30 years with type 1 diabetes.

Comment on this clone: A much larger clone lies one base from this, so it may be a read error. This rearrangement joins TRBV2 to TRBJ2-7; no clear D. CDR1 is SNHLY and CDR2 is FYNNEI in the germline V gene. The V end was cut by 6 bases, the J end by 0 bases, with 6 bases between. The CDR3 covers 12 residues. The CDR3 loop is CASSRSSYEQYF. As DNA, the CDR3 is TGTGCCAGCAGCCGAAGCTCCTACGAGCAGTACTTC.

DNA for the CDR3: TGTGCCAGCAGTCCACTCCGGGACAGGAGTCAGCCCCAGCATTTT. Translated: CASSPLRDRSQPQHF. This chain joins TRBV6-1 and TRBJ1-5; 8 nucleotides align to TRBD1. The junction had 9 bases not matched to a gene; V was cut back by 5 bases and J by 6 bases. CDR1 is MNHNS, CDR2 SASEGT, per germline. This CDR3 is 15 amino acids long.